A selection of T cell receptor beta chains follows, all from one sample in a study of blood T cell repertoires in COVID-19. Only in-frame clones appear in the TCRdb table, and some are missing; sequencing was by immunoSEQ multiplex PCR. This table has 250,000 to 350,000 clones, over 75% appearing once. Sequenced material: peripheral blood. The receptors were sampled from a woman between 55 and 75 years old with acute or convalescent COVID-19. Each CDR3 is given with its conserved first and last residue. The order of the fields is clone size, D gene, J gene, V gene, CDR3 DNA, CDR3 protein. D genes are given only for firm matches. A row's size may be missing; if present it is once, few, many or a size class.

size: NA; D: NA; J: TRBJ1-5; V: TRBV19; DNA: TGTGCCAGTATTGCGGGGGGAGGATATAATCAGCCCCAGCATTTT; CDR3: CASIAGGGYNQPQHF
size: NA; D: NA; J: TRBJ2-2; V: TRBV6-5; DNA: TGTGCCAGCAGTTCAGGGTTCGCGAACACCGGGGAGCTGTTTTTT; CDR3: CASSSGFANTGELFF
size: NA; D: TRBD1; J: TRBJ1-3; V: TRBV18; DNA: TGTGCCAGCTCACTTCGAAGGGACAGCTCTGGAAACACCATATATTTT; CDR3: CASSLRRDSSGNTIYF
size: once; D: TRBD2; J: TRBJ2-2; V: TRBV9; DNA: TGTGCCAGCAGCGTAGGTGGGGCTAGCGGAGCGACCGACGCGAACACCGGGGAGCTGTTTTTT; CDR3: CASSVGGASGATDANTGELFF
size: NA; D: NA; J: TRBJ2-7; V: TRBV7-9; DNA: TGTGCCAGCAGCTCCCGGGACGAGCAGTACTTC; CDR3: CASSSRDEQYF
size: NA; D: NA; J: TRBJ1-5; V: TRBV6-2/TRBV6-3; DNA: TGTGCCAGCAGTTACGGGCTGGACAGTCAGCCCCAGCATTTT; CDR3: CASSYGLDSQPQHF
size: NA; D: TRBD2; J: TRBJ2-5; V: TRBV4-2; DNA: TGTGCCAGCAGCCAAGAAAGGCTAGCGGGGAGCCAAGAGACCCAGTACTTC; CDR3: CASSQERLAGSQETQYF
size: NA; D: NA; J: TRBJ1-1; V: TRBV7-8; DNA: TGTGCCAGCAGCCCTGGTCGACAGCTGAACACTGAAGCTTTCTTT; CDR3: CASSPGRQLNTEAFF
size: NA; D: NA; J: TRBJ1-1; V: TRBV7-9; DNA: TGTGCCAGCAGCTTAAGGGGCCAGGGGACTGAAGCTTTCTTT; CDR3: CASSLRGQGTEAFF
size: NA; D: TRBD2; J: TRBJ2-6; V: TRBV15; DNA: TGTGCCACCAGCACCAATCTCGGACTAGCGGGGGGAAGTGGGGCCAACGTCCTGACTTTC; CDR3: CATSTNLGLAGGSGANVLTF
size: NA; D: TRBD2; J: TRBJ2-2; V: TRBV11-2; DNA: TGTGCCAGCATCAGCGGGGGAACGAGCACCGGGGAGCTGTTTTTT; CDR3: CASISGGTSTGELFF
size: NA; D: NA; J: TRBJ1-2; V: TRBV6-6; DNA: TGTGCCAGCAGCCCGGGACAAGCCTATGGCTACACCTTC; CDR3: CASSPGQAYGYTF
size: once; D: TRBD2; J: TRBJ2-1; V: TRBV11-1; DNA: TGTGCCAGCAGCGCCTCCGGGACTAGCAGACTTGAGCAGTTCTTC; CDR3: CASSASGTSRLEQFF
size: few; D: TRBD1; J: TRBJ2-7; V: TRBV7-9; DNA: TGTGCCAGCAGCTCCGGGACAGGCTACGAGCAGTACTTC; CDR3: CASSSGTGYEQYF
size: few; D: TRBD1; J: TRBJ1-2; V: TRBV28; DNA: TGTGCCAGCAGTTCGAGGACAGGGACTAACTATGGCTACACCTTC; CDR3: CASSSRTGTNYGYTF
size: once; D: NA; J: TRBJ1-1; V: TRBV28; DNA: TGTGCCAGCAGTTTATCCCCCTCTTTCGGTGCTTTCTTT; CDR3: CASSLSPSFGAFF
size: NA; D: TRBD1; J: TRBJ1-4; V: TRBV28; DNA: TGTGCCAGCAGTGTAAAATCAGGGGGCTTGTTTGAAAAACTGTTTTTT; CDR3: CASSVKSGGLFEKLFF
size: NA; D: TRBD1; J: TRBJ2-1; V: TRBV7-2; DNA: TGTGCCAGCAGCCCTTCGGGACAGGGTTACAATGAGCAGTTCTTC; CDR3: CASSPSGQGYNEQFF
size: NA; D: NA; J: TRBJ1-4; V: TRBV27; DNA: TGTGCCAGCAGTTTCACAACGACTTCGGGAGAAAAACTGTTTTTT; CDR3: CASSFTTTSGEKLFF
size: NA; D: NA; J: TRBJ2-5; V: TRBV24-1; DNA: TGTGCCACCAGTGATCCATTAGAGACCCAGTACTTC; CDR3: CATSDPLETQYF
size: NA; D: NA; J: TRBJ2-3; V: TRBV6-4; DNA: TGTGCCAGCAGTGGACAGGGAGGAACAGATACGCAGTATTTT; CDR3: CASSGQGGTDTQYF
size: NA; D: TRBD1; J: TRBJ2-1; V: TRBV28; DNA: TGTGCCAGCAGTTTATTAGGGGGCCCTAGGTTCTTC; CDR3: CASSLLGGPRFF
size: NA; D: TRBD1; J: TRBJ1-2; V: TRBV10-3; DNA: TGTGCCAGCATGAATAATCAGGGGGCCCCCTACTATGGCTACACCTTC; CDR3: CASMNNQGAPYYGYTF
size: NA; D: NA; J: TRBJ1-3; V: TRBV9; DNA: TGTGCCAGCCGGGGGAATGGAAACACCATATATTTT; CDR3: CASRGNGNTIYF
size: NA; D: TRBD1; J: TRBJ1-2; V: TRBV28; DNA: TGTGTCACGGAGGTCGCCGGGACAGGACGCTATGGCTACACCTTC; CDR3: CVTEVAGTGRYGYTF
size: NA; D: NA; J: TRBJ1-1; V: TRBV23-1; DNA: TGCGCCAGCAGTCAATCTAAGGGGAATAACACTGAAGCTTTCTTT; CDR3: CASSQSKGNNTEAFF